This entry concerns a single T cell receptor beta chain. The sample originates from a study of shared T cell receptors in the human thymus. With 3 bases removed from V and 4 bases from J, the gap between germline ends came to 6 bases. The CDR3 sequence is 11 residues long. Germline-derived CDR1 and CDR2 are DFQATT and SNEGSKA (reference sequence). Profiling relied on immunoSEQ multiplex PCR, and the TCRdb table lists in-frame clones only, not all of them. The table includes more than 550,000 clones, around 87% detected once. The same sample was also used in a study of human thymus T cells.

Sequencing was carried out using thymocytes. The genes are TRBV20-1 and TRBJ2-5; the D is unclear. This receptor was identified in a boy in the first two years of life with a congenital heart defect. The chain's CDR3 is CSASLGETQYF. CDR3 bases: TGCAGTGCTAGTCTCGGAGAGACCCAGTACTTC.